This T cell receptor beta chain was found in a study of Ad26.COV2.S vaccination and SARS-CoV-2 variants. TCRdb's table, derived via immunoSEQ multiplex PCR, lists solely in-frame clones and lacks some. The sample includes fewer than 800,000 clones, roughly nine tenths of them seen just once. Treatment in this sample: some 20 received Ad26.COV2.S at low or high dose, single or two shots; about five received placebo; per-sample allocation not given. Samples analyzed were those drawn on day 63 after the first vaccine or placebo injection. The CDR3 totals 13 residues. Germline V gene sequence: CDR1 GTSNPN, CDR2 SVGIG (reference sequence). The V segment lost 2 bases and the J segment 5 bases; nucleotides outside the gene matches: 2.

This specimen consisted of peripheral blood, obtained in a trial of Ad26.COV2.S vaccine versus placebo. J is TRBJ1-5 and V is TRBV30; 8 positions match TRBD1. The TCR sequence derives from a person aged 18-60 years who received the Ad26.COV2.S COVID-19 vaccine or a placebo. The CDR3 loop reads CAWSQGAYQPQHF. The CDR3 bases are TGTGCCTGGAGTCAGGGGGCTTATCAGCCCCAGCATTTT.